The clone carrying this TCR beta chain was picked up a small number of times. Its antigen remains unidentified. Germline CDR1 SGDLS, CDR2 YYNGEE. This CDR3 spans 15 amino acids. Trimming removed 5 bases from V and 4 bases from J, with 16 bases in between. The sample is drawn from a study of OX40 agonist ivuxolimab in advanced cancers. Across the study: Patients received ivuxolimab, an intravenous treatment, every 2 weeks at 0.01 to 10 mg/kg. The group had a mean age of around 60 years, ranged from about 20 to 90, and was around 82% male. Hepatocellular carcinoma, melanoma, renal cell or head and neck cancer affected the dose-escalation patients.

Profiled with immunoSEQ multiplex PCR; TCRdb holds only in-frame clones, not every one. The sample contains 300 to 400 clones, 61% of which appear only once. Study conclusions and caveats: Researchers did not determine the expanded peripheral T cells' antigen specificity.

V and J are TRBV9 and TRBJ1-3; D is uncertain. The origin of this receptor is an adult with an advanced solid tumor such as melanoma, head and neck, liver or kidney cancer. Sample collection was performed in a trial of the OX40 agonist ivuxolimab. The CDR3 here is CASSADRVEGNTIYF. Here the CDR3 DNA reads TGTGCCAGCAGTGCGGACCGGGTGGAGGGAAACACCATATATTTT.